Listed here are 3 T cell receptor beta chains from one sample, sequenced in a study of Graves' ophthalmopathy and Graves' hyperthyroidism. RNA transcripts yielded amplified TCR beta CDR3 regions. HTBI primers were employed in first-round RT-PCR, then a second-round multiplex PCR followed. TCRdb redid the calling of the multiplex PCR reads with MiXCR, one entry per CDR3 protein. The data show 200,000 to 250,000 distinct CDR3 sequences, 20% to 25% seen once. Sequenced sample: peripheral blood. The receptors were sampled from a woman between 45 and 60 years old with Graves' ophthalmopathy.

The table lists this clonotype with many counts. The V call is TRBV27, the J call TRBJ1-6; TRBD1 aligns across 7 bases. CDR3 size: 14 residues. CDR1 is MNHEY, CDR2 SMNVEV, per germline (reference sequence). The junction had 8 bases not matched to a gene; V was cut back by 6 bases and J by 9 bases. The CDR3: CASSPTGWGSPLHF. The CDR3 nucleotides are TGTGCCAGCAGCCCGACAGGGTGGGGTTCACCCCTCCACTTT.

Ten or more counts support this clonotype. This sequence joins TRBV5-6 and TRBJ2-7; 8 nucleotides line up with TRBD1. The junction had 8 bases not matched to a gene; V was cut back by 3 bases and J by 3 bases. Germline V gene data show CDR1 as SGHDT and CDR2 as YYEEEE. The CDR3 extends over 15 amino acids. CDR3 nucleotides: TGTGCCAGCAGCTGGGGGACAGGAGTTAACTACGAGCAGTACTTC. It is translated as CASSWGTGVNYEQYF.

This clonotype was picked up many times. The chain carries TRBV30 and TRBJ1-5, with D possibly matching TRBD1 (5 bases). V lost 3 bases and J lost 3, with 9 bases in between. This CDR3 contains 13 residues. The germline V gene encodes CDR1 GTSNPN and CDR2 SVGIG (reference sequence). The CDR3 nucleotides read TGTGCCTGGAGCCAGGGCGTCAATCAGCCCCAGCATTTT. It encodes CAWSQGVNQPQHF.